A single sample is the source of the 11 T cell receptor beta chains below, sequenced in a study of cytomegalovirus exposure and HLA in healthy donors. PCR employed 60 Vbeta and 13 Jbeta primers. Assay used: immunoSEQ multiplex PCR; TCRdb lists only in-frame clones, some missing. The profile covers 200,000 to 250,000 clones, with around three quarters appearing a single time and 15% taken by the ten largest. Sequencing was done on a sample of PBMCs. The receptors were gathered from a man aged 35 to 55 in good health and CMV-seronegative.

The chain is built from TRBV18 and TRBJ2-5; no clear D. CDR3 size: 13 residues. The V gene lost 4 bases and the J gene lost 2 bases, with 8 bases spanning the gap. CDR1 and CDR2 from the germline V gene are KGHSH and LQKENI. CDR3 DNA sequence: TGTGCCAGCTCACTCTACGATCAAGAGACCCAGTACTTC. Protein product: CASSLYDQETQYF.

The genes are TRBV4-2 and TRBJ2-7; 8 bases align to TRBD1. The CDR3 runs to 16 residues. The germline V gene has CDR1 LGHNA and CDR2 YNFKEQ. Germline trimming cut 1 base from V and 7 bases from J; bases unmatched to any gene: 12. The CDR3, as DNA: TGTGCCAGCAGCCAAGTTAGTGGACAGGGATCAAGGGAGCAGTACTTC. This encodes CASSQVSGQGSREQYF.

In this sample, this clone turned up a few times. The V and J genes are TRBV6-6 and TRBJ1-6; D remains unclear. Trimming took 2 bases from V and 4 from J, leaving 6 bases between them. There are 14 residues in the CDR3. Germline assignment: CDR1 MNHNY and CDR2 SVGAGI (reference sequence). CDR3 sequence reads: CASSYDNYNSPLHF. Written as DNA, the CDR3 is TGTGCCAGCAGTTACGACAATTATAATTCACCCCTCCACTTT.

The rearrangement uses TRBV6-5 and TRBJ2-5; D perhaps matches TRBD2 (6 bases). The CDR3 extends over 14 amino acids. CDR1 and CDR2 (germline): MNHEY, SVGAGI. V was shortened by 7 bases and J by 1 base, with 13 bases between the two germline ends. In DNA form, the CDR3 reads TGTGCCAGCATAGGGTACGGGGGCCAAGAGACCCAGTACTTC. Translating it yields CASIGYGGQETQYF.

This clone showed up just once. This sequence joins TRBV5-7 and TRBJ1-5; no clear D. TRBV5-7 is an open reading frame, and its role is uncertain. The V end lost 0 bases, the J end lost 0 bases, and 7 bases lay between the germline ends. This CDR3 is 15 amino acids long. CDR3 sequence: CASSLAGNSNQPQHF. DNA of the CDR3: TGTGCCAGCAGCTTGGCGGGTAATAGCAATCAGCCCCAGCATTTT.

V and J are TRBV5-6 and TRBJ1-1; D not certain. The germline CDR1 and CDR2 sequences are SGHDT and YYEEEE. This CDR3 is 15 amino acids long. V lost 1 base and J 3 bases, leaving 13 bases between the germline ends. CDR3 DNA: TGTGCCAGCAGCTTGAGTCAGAAATTTTACACTGAAGCTTTCTTT. Amino acids: CASSLSQKFYTEAFF.

V usage is TRBV19 and J usage is TRBJ2-1; weak D call: TRBD1 (7 bases). The CDR3 consists of 15 residues. V gave up 4 bases and J gave up 1 base, with 11 bases separating them. The germline V gene encodes CDR1 LNHDA and CDR2 SQIVND (reference sequence). The CDR3 bases are TGTGCCAGTAGTAAACAGGGGACTTCCTACAATGAGCAGTTCTTC. Translating it yields CASSKQGTSYNEQFF.

CDR3 protein: CASSQDDRGTDTQYF. DNA for the CDR3: TGCGCCAGCAGCCAAGACGACAGAGGCACAGATACGCAGTATTTT. V gene TRBV4-1 combines with J gene TRBJ2-3; the D gene is possibly TRBD1 (5 bases). The CDR3 loop spans 15 amino acids. CDR1 is MGHRA, CDR2 YSYEKL, per germline. V lost 0 bases and J lost 1, with 8 bases in between.

This chain uses TRBV10-3 with TRBJ1-6; 8 positions match TRBD1. The J segment lost 7 bases and the V segment lost 6 bases, leaving 8 bases of the junction unmatched. The length of the CDR3 is 15 residues. Germline lookup yields CDR1 ENHRY and CDR2 SYGVKD. In DNA, the CDR3 is TGTGCCATCAGGGAAGACCGGACAGGGAATTCACCCCTCCACTTT. As protein: CAIREDRTGNSPLHF.

V and J are TRBV5-1 and TRBJ2-7; TRBD1 aligns across 8 bases. The V gene end was trimmed by 4 bases and the J gene end by 9 bases; junction bases not matched to a gene: 12. The CDR3 has 14 amino acids. Germline V lookup: CDR1 SGHRS, CDR2 YFSETQ. CDR3 in DNA: TGCGCCAGCAGCCCCGGGTCAGGGGGCTCTGTGCAGTACTTC. It yields the protein CASSPGSGGSVQYF.

The gene calls are TRBV27 and TRBJ2-4, with unresolved D. In germline, CDR1 is MNHEY, CDR2 SMNVEV (reference sequence). This CDR3 contains 17 residues. With 5 bases removed from V and 3 bases from J, the gap between germline ends came to 20 bases. The DNA for the CDR3 is TGTGCCAGCAGTCCATCATTCAAGAAGAATAGCAAAAACATTCAGTACTTC. Translated, it gives CASSPSFKKNSKNIQYF.